This T cell receptor (beta chain) was captured by sequencing in a study of identical twins. Regarding the study as a whole: Modelling approaches yielded underestimates of out-of-frame TCR alpha sharing between monozygotic twins. Surplus twin overlap in beta out-of-frame sequences was less pronounced. The abundant beta clonotypes from cord blood had fewer insertions, and memory repertoires had none of this. Partial confounding of zero-insertion analyses by invariant MAIT and iNKT cells was possible.

This clonotype was counted a single time. Its antigen is currently unknown. Using its own MiXCR run on the 5' RACE reads, TCRdb lists one record per CDR3 protein. The sample has some 1,600,000 distinct CDR3 sequences; 25% to 35% are singletons. The sequencing sample was made of cord blood. The sequence was obtained from a newborn girl in good health.

The CDR3 sequence: CASSDKGRTEAFF. As DNA, the CDR3 is TGTGCCAGCAGTGATAAGGGAAGAACTGAAGCTTTCTTT. This rearrangement joins TRBV25-1 to TRBJ1-1; D is undetermined. From germline, CDR1 is MGHDK and CDR2 SYGVNS. The CDR3 is 13 residues long. Trimming took 3 bases from V and 5 from J, leaving 10 bases between them.